This TCR beta chain was sequenced in a study of T cells in localized non-small cell lung cancer. Notes on the study in general: Of the top 100 tumor clones, median around 60 were in adjacent lung, approximately 29 among its top 100. In the blood, greater T cell density corresponded to longer overall survival.

Comment on this clone: What it binds is unknown.

Here immunoSEQ multiplex PCR was the method, and the copy in TCRdb shows in-frame clones only, minus some. The table lists around 130,000 clones, 80% to 90% of them singletons. This TCR derives from an older female donor with stage I lung adenocarcinoma. The sample in question was peripheral blood, obtained before any cancer treatment.

CDR3 amino acids: CASSPSAWTDTQYF. DNA of the CDR3: TGTGCCAGCAGCCCATCGGCCTGGACAGATACGCAGTATTTT. The chain joins TRBV7-8 to TRBJ2-3, with unresolved D. Germline CDR1 reads SGHVS; CDR2 reads FQNEAQ. V lost 5 bases, J lost 3 bases, and 12 bases lay in between. This CDR3 contains 14 residues.